These 17 T cell receptor beta chains were all obtained from the same sample, sequenced in a study of cytomegalovirus exposure and HLA in healthy donors (TCRdb year 2017). Libraries were built with the immunoSEQ multiplex PCR assay. For the multiplex PCR, a mixture combining 60 forward primers for TCR Vbeta segments and 13 reverse primers for TCR Jbeta segments was used. TCRdb took over this immuneACCESS table, retaining in-frame rearrangements with V and J assigned. Such tables are incomplete; in checked studies, under half of the missing clones stem from an unresolved V gene, and the remainder is unexplained. The sample yields some 200,000 clones; 55% to 65% were counted once. The top ten constitute over 2.5% of the sample. Input material: PBMCs. These receptors were obtained from a man aged 35 to 55 in good health and CMV-seronegative.

The chain has TRBV5-1 and TRBJ2-1, with D possibly matching TRBD1 (5 bases). The germline V gene encodes CDR1 SGHRS and CDR2 YFSETQ. The CDR3 spans 14 residues. V lost 6 bases to trimming and J lost 5 bases, with 15 bases between them. Here the CDR3 DNA reads TGCGCCAGCACCCAGTCGCAGGGTCACAATGAGCAGTTCTTC. Amino acid sequence: CASTQSQGHNEQFF.

The CDR3 loop is CASSSGDVSGANVLTF. The DNA of the CDR3 is TGCGCCAGCAGTTCGGGGGACGTCTCTGGGGCCAACGTCCTGACTTTC. The chain employs TRBV5-1 and TRBJ2-6; D possibly corresponds to TRBD2 (6 bases). This CDR3 spans 16 amino acids. The ends were cut back, 5 bases at V and 0 bases at J, with 12 bases in the middle. Germline lookup yields CDR1 SGHRS and CDR2 YFSETQ.

The chain has TRBV6-1 and TRBJ2-7, with a weak D call TRBD1 (6 bases). There are 12 residues in the CDR3. Trimming left V 10 bases short and J 5 bases short, with 15 bases between. Germline V gene data show CDR1 as MNHNS and CDR2 as SASEGT. CDR3 region: CATKPGAHEQYF. The CDR3 coding sequence is TGTGCCACCAAGCCAGGGGCCCACGAGCAGTACTTC.

The chain carries TRBV4-3 and TRBJ1-1; D is uncertain. V lost 4 bases and J 1 base, leaving 7 bases between the germline ends. The CDR3 runs to 13 residues. Germline-derived CDR1 and CDR2 are LGHNA and YSLEER. The CDR3 sequence: CASSPAGNTEAFF. For the CDR3, the DNA is TGCGCCAGCAGCCCGGCAGGGAACACTGAAGCTTTCTTT.

V and J are TRBV19 and TRBJ1-1; D might be TRBD1 (5 bases). This CDR3 has 13 residues. Trimming took off 8 bases at V and 2 bases at J, with 12 bases between the two ends. From germline, CDR1 is LNHDA and CDR2 SQIVND (reference sequence). The CDR3 DNA follows: TGTGCCAGTGGTGACAGCGAAAACACTGAAGCTTTCTTT. Its translation is CASGDSENTEAFF.

The chain employs TRBV30 and TRBJ2-1; 13 nucleotides align to TRBD2. Looked up from germline, CDR1 is GTSNPN and CDR2 is SVGIG (reference sequence). V lost 4 bases, J lost 5 bases, and 5 bases stayed unmatched. The CDR3 has 15 residues. The CDR3, as DNA: TGTGCCTGGACTCCCGGGACTAGCGGGGACAATGAGCAGTTCTTC. Translating it yields CAWTPGTSGDNEQFF.

This clone has only a few counts. The V gene is TRBV4-1, the J gene TRBJ1-4, with D possibly being TRBD1 (6 bases). CDR1 is MGHRA and CDR2 is YSYEKL in the germline V gene. This CDR3 has 15 amino acids. With 1 base removed from V and 4 bases from J, the gap between germline ends came to 10 bases. The CDR3 DNA follows: TGCGCCAGCAGCCAAGTAGGGACAAGTAATGAAAAACTGTTTTTT. Its translation is CASSQVGTSNEKLFF.

The chain is built from TRBV27 and TRBJ1-5; D uncertain. Germline V CDR1 and CDR2: MNHEY, SMNVEV (reference sequence). Trimming stripped 7 bases from V and 3 bases from J, with 4 bases between. The CDR3 is made up of 11 amino acids. The DNA for the CDR3 is TGTGCCAGCACCAACAATCAGCCCCAGCATTTT. It specifies CASTNNQPQHF.

The chain is built from TRBV6-5 and TRBJ2-5; D possibly corresponds to TRBD2 (5 bases). The V and J ends lost 8 bases and 0 bases respectively, with 16 bases between them. In germline, CDR1 is MNHEY, CDR2 SVGAGI. This CDR3 spans 15 amino acids. CDR3 sequence (DNA): TGTGCCAGCTCGCAAATGGGAGTGTACCAAGAGACCCAGTACTTC. The encoded protein is CASSQMGVYQETQYF.

The chain recombines TRBV11-3 with TRBJ2-5, with a tentative D call TRBD1 (7 bases). Between the trimmed V and J ends, which lost 5 bases and 3 bases, there was a span of 16 bases. The CDR3 consists of 15 residues. Germline CDR1 and CDR2: SGHNT and YENEEA. The CDR3 sequence: CASSIRGAGKETQYF. DNA of the CDR3: TGTGCCAGCAGCATCAGGGGGGCGGGTAAAGAGACCCAGTACTTC. Combining the CDR3 with reference TRBV11-3 and TRBJ2-5 gives the whole variable domain EAGVVQSPRYKIIEKKQPVAFWCNPISGHNTLYWYLQNLGQGPELLIRYENEEAVDDSQLPKDRFSAERLKGVDSTLKIQPAELGDSAVYLCASSIRGAGKETQYFGPGTRLLVL.

This clone has more than one count but fewer than ten. The gene calls are TRBV6-5 and TRBJ1-4; possibly TRBD1 for D (6 bases). The V gene's germline CDR1 is MNHEY and CDR2 SVGAGI. This CDR3 comprises 16 residues. Trimming left V 4 bases short and J 11 bases short, with 23 bases between. CDR3 bases: TGTGCCAGCAGTTCGATGACAGGCTCCCTGATGGGGAAACTGTTTTTT. Protein: CASSSMTGSLMGKLFF.

The chain is built from TRBV7-2 and TRBJ1-1; TRBD1 is a possible D gene (5 bases). The CDR3 spans 14 residues. Germline V lookup: CDR1 SGHTA, CDR2 FQGNSA. V dropped 2 bases and J dropped 4 bases, with 11 bases sitting between them. The CDR3 nucleotides are TGTGCCAGCAGCTTAAGTCAGGGTGGCACTGAAGCTTTCTTT. Translating gives CASSLSQGGTEAFF.

The gene calls are TRBV11-2 and TRBJ2-1, with D possibly TRBD1 on 6 matching bases. V was clipped by 4 bases and J by 10 bases, with 17 bases between them. Per the germline V gene, CDR1 is SGHAT and CDR2 is FQNNGV. This CDR3 region has 14 residues. The CDR3, as DNA: TGTGCCAGCAGCTCGCGGACAGCCCAGAGGGAGCAGTTCTTC. It encodes CASSSRTAQREQFF. Full variable domain (missing parts from reference TRBV11-2 and TRBJ2-1): EAGVAQSPRYKIIEKRQSVAFWCNPISGHATLYWYQQILGQGPKLLIQFQNNGVVDDSQLPKDRFSAERLKGVDSTLKIQPAKLEDSAVYLCASSSRTAQREQFFGPGTRLTVL.

J is TRBJ1-5 and V is TRBV2, with D uncertain. This CDR3 contains 15 residues. Per germline, CDR1 SNHLY and CDR2 FYNNEI. The germline V and J ends were trimmed by 7 bases and 0 bases, with 13 bases remaining between them. The CDR3 spells CASTREWDSNQPQHF. The CDR3 DNA follows: TGTGCCAGCACGAGGGAATGGGATAGCAATCAGCCCCAGCATTTT. The full variable domain, in which reference TRBV2 and TRBJ1-5 provide the parts outside the CDR3, is EPEVTQTPSHQVTQMGQEVILRCVPISNHLYFYWYRQILGQKVEFLVSFYNNEISEKSEIFDDQFSVERPDGSNFTLKIRSTKLEDSAMYFCASTREWDSNQPQHFGDGTRLSIL.

This clone turned up a few times. V usage is TRBV7-2 and J usage is TRBJ2-3; 9 nucleotides line up with TRBD1. CDR3 length: 15 residues. The germline V gene encodes CDR1 SGHTA and CDR2 FQGNSA. The trim removed 2 bases at V and 6 bases at J, leaving 6 bases unmatched. CDR3 amino acids: CASSLRGDRVDTQYF. The CDR3 coding sequence is TGTGCCAGCAGCTTAAGAGGGGACAGGGTCGATACGCAGTATTTT.

The V gene is TRBV4-2, the J gene TRBJ1-5, with 9 bases lining up with TRBD1. V dropped 4 bases and J dropped 6; count of bases not matched to a gene: 16. The CDR3 contains 18 residues. Germline V lookup: CDR1 LGHNA, CDR2 YNFKEQ. CDR3 coding DNA: TGTGCCAGCAGCCTCAACCCCCCGGGACAGGGATTCAGTCAGCCCCAGCATTTT. The encoded protein is CASSLNPPGQGFSQPQHF.

This clone showed up just once. V usage is TRBV5-1 and J usage is TRBJ1-3; 8 bases are a match to TRBD1. The CDR3 has 15 residues. In germline, CDR1 is SGHRS, CDR2 YFSETQ. J gave up 4 bases and V 4 bases, and 7 bases lay outside the gene matches. CDR3 in DNA: TGCGCCAGCAGCGGGGACAGGCGGCGAGGAAACACCATATATTTT. Translating gives CASSGDRRRGNTIYF. Drawing the rest from reference TRBV5-1 and TRBJ1-3, the complete variable domain is KAGVTQTPRYLIKTRGQQVTLSCSPISGHRSVSWYQQTPGQGLQFLFEYFSETQRNKGNFPGRFSGRQFSNSRSEMNVSTLELGDSALYLCASSGDRRRGNTIYFGEGSWLTVV.